This is a list of T cell receptor beta chains from one sample in a study of shared clonotypes between healthy human individuals. Data came from immunoSEQ multiplex PCR; TCRdb stores just in-frame clones and leaves some out. The data show about 2.1 million clones, 85% to 95% seen once. The sequenced material came from naive CD8+ T cells from PBMCs. The source is a young man in good health. Some clones in this sample may be carry-over from other donors' samples. Both conserved end residues are part of each CDR3. Each record gives: D gene, clone size, V gene, J gene, CDR3 protein, CDR3 DNA. The D gene is left open where the match is weak. The size field is filled for only some rows; it gives once, few, many or a size class.

TRBD2	NA	TRBV30	TRBJ2-7	CAWSVLAGVSEQYF	TGTGCCTGGAGTGTGCTAGCGGGAGTTAGTGAGCAGTACTTC
NA	few	TRBV2	TRBJ1-4	CASSEYRASNEKLFF	TGTGCCAGCAGTGAATACCGGGCCTCTAATGAAAAACTGTTTTTT
TRBD2	once	TRBV15	TRBJ2-2	CATSGTSGSTGELFF	TGTGCCACCTCCGGGACTAGCGGGAGCACCGGGGAGCTGTTTTTT
TRBD2	NA	TRBV5-3	TRBJ2-7	CARSIGLAGGSSYEQYF	TGTGCCAGAAGCATAGGACTAGCGGGAGGGAGCTCCTACGAGCAGTACTTC
TRBD1	NA	TRBV19	TRBJ2-1	CASSIMGQGSYNEQFF	TGTGCCAGTAGTATAATGGGACAGGGTTCCTACAATGAGCAGTTCTTC
TRBD2	NA	TRBV11-2	TRBJ2-3	CASSLSPPGRATDTQYF	TGTGCCAGCAGCTTATCCCCTCCCGGGAGGGCCACAGATACGCAGTATTTT
NA	NA	TRBV4-1	TRBJ1-1	CASSQSPGSMNTEAFF	TGCGCCAGCAGCCAGAGTCCAGGTTCCATGAACACTGAAGCTTTCTTT
NA	NA	TRBV25-1	TRBJ2-3	CASSEYRTDTQYF	TGTGCCAGCAGTGAATATCGCACAGATACGCAGTATTTT
TRBD2	NA	TRBV10-1	TRBJ2-5	CASSESLASGSRETQYF	TGCGCCAGCAGTGAGTCGTTGGCTAGCGGGAGTCGCGAGACCCAGTACTTC
NA	NA	TRBV10-2	TRBJ1-5	CASSGRTGNQPQHF	TGCGCCAGCAGTGGAAGGACAGGCAATCAGCCCCAGCATTTT
TRBD2	NA	TRBV7-9	TRBJ2-7	CASSDPPREGPLSYEQYF	TGTGCCAGCAGCGACCCGCCACGGGAGGGCCCCCTCTCCTACGAGCAGTACTTC
NA	NA	TRBV20-1	TRBJ2-7	CSVGTYEQYF	TGCAGTGTGGGGACCTACGAGCAGTACTTC
NA	NA	TRBV25-1	TRBJ1-2	CAISEGEGYGYTF	TGTGCCATCTCCGAGGGGGAGGGCTATGGCTACACCTTC
NA	NA	TRBV6-1	TRBJ2-1	CASSERQGLTYNEQFF	TGTGCCAGCAGTGAAAGACAGGGACTTACCTACAATGAGCAGTTCTTC
TRBD2	NA	TRBV5-6	TRBJ2-1	CASSLDREGPNNEQFF	TGTGCCAGCAGCTTGGATCGGGAGGGCCCCAACAATGAGCAGTTCTTC
NA	NA	TRBV30	TRBJ1-5	CAWNTPDAINQPQHF	TGTGCCTGGAACACACCGGATGCTATAAATCAGCCCCAGCATTTT
NA	NA	TRBV7-6	TRBJ2-7	CASSLSKRYEQYF	TGTGCCAGCAGTTTATCGAAGAGATACGAGCAGTACTTC
TRBD1	NA	TRBV19	TRBJ1-1	CASSRIQGSTEAFF	TGTGCCAGTAGCCGGATACAGGGGAGCACTGAAGCTTTCTTT
NA	NA	TRBV9	TRBJ2-1	CASSASGAGQQFF	TGTGCCAGCAGCGCATCCGGGGCGGGGCAGCAGTTCTTC
NA	NA	TRBV19	TRBJ1-1	CASSNPDRVGTEAFF	TGTGCCAGTAGTAACCCGGACCGGGTTGGAACTGAAGCTTTCTTT
NA	NA	TRBV2	TRBJ1-2	CASRIIGAGRALEYGYTF	TGTGCCAGCCGGATCATAGGGGCAGGGCGAGCCTTAGAATATGGCTACACCTTC
NA	NA	TRBV6-1	TRBJ2-3	CARRLGFSDTQYF	TGTGCCCGCCGGCTCGGTTTCTCAGATACGCAGTATTTT
TRBD2	NA	TRBV13	TRBJ2-2	CASSPRLAGDGELFF	TGTGCCAGCAGCCCCAGACTAGCGGGCGACGGGGAGCTGTTTTTT
NA	NA	TRBV7-9	TRBJ2-2	CASGHRGGELFF	TGTGCCAGCGGACATCGGGGAGGGGAGCTGTTTTTT
NA	NA	TRBV27	TRBJ2-1	CASSQGDGGRSRARQFF	TGTGCCAGCAGTCAAGGGGACGGCGGCAGGTCCCGGGCAAGGCAGTTCTTC
NA	NA	TRBV11-2	TRBJ1-5	CASSLGLFSNQPQHF	TGTGCCAGCAGCTTAGGTCTTTTTAGCAATCAGCCCCAGCATTTT
NA	NA	TRBV29-1	TRBJ1-2	CSVVVGSGYTF	TGCAGCGTTGTGGTGGGGTCTGGCTACACCTTC
TRBD2	once	TRBV11-2	TRBJ2-1	CASSFRGGRAYNEQFF	TGTGCCAGCAGCTTTAGGGGCGGGAGGGCCTACAATGAGCAGTTCTTC
NA	NA	TRBV2	TRBJ2-1	CASSGYLNEQFF	TGTGCCAGCAGCGGATACCTCAATGAGCAGTTCTTC
NA	NA	TRBV25-1	TRBJ1-1	CASRNPPHSEAFF	TGTGCCAGCAGGAATCCACCGCATTCTGAAGCTTTCTTT
NA	NA	TRBV7-7	TRBJ2-5	CASSAGTRETQYF	TGTGCCAGCAGCGCGGGGACTCGAGAGACCCAGTACTTC
NA	NA	TRBV7-8	TRBJ2-5	CASSPRPPRETQYF	TGTGCCAGCAGCCCCCGGCCCCCGCGGGAGACCCAGTACTTC
TRBD2	NA	TRBV27	TRBJ2-7	CASSWGRGYEQYF	TGTGCCAGCAGTTGGGGGAGGGGCTACGAGCAGTACTTC
TRBD1	NA	TRBV14	TRBJ1-1	CASSRTGLKGWGDTEAFF	TGTGCCAGCAGCCGGACAGGGCTTAAAGGGTGGGGGGACACTGAAGCTTTCTTT
NA	NA	TRBV11-2	TRBJ2-7	CASSLSPGPLWEQYF	TGTGCCAGCAGCCTAAGTCCGGGACCACTCTGGGAGCAGTACTTC
NA	NA	TRBV27	TRBJ2-1	CASSFLAHEQFF	TGTGCCAGCAGTTTCCTGGCGCATGAGCAGTTCTTC
NA	NA	TRBV7-7	TRBJ2-3	CASSPGGVTGAVTDTQYF	TGTGCCAGCAGCCCAGGGGGGGTCACAGGGGCTGTGACAGATACGCAGTATTTT
TRBD1	NA	TRBV5-1	TRBJ2-2	CASSLWTGDNGELFF	TGCGCCAGCAGCTTATGGACAGGGGATAACGGGGAGCTGTTTTTT
NA	NA	TRBV2	TRBJ2-1	CASSEAANKEFF	TGTGCCAGCAGTGAAGCGGCGAACAAGGAGTTCTTC
NA	NA	TRBV7-9	TRBJ1-1	CASSKRGGPEAFF	TGTGCCAGCAGCAAAAGGGGAGGACCGGAAGCTTTCTTT
TRBD1	NA	TRBV27	TRBJ2-3	CASRRPTGQGTRGDTQYF	TGTGCCAGCAGACGGCCCACGGGACAGGGGACTCGGGGGGATACGCAGTATTTT
NA	NA	TRBV6-5	TRBJ2-1	CASSYNGRGEFF	TGTGCCAGCAGTTACAACGGGAGAGGCGAGTTCTTC
TRBD2	NA	TRBV7-6	TRBJ2-7	CASSELAGESGEQYF	TGTGCCAGCAGCGAACTAGCGGGAGAATCAGGCGAGCAGTACTTC
TRBD1	NA	TRBV2	TRBJ2-7	CASRGTGASEQYF	TGTGCCAGCAGGGGGACAGGTGCCTCCGAGCAGTACTTC
NA	NA	TRBV4-2	TRBJ1-1	CASSVVSLTFAEAFF	TGTGCCAGCAGCGTCGTTTCACTGACGTTTGCTGAAGCTTTCTTT
TRBD1	NA	TRBV6-1	TRBJ2-7	CASGTEFHPRYEQYF	TGTGCCAGCGGGACAGAATTTCACCCCAGGTACGAGCAGTACTTC
NA	once	TRBV7-2	TRBJ2-7	CASSPWVGPSYEQYF	TGTGCCAGCAGCCCTTGGGTGGGACCCTCCTACGAGCAGTACTTC
NA	NA	TRBV13	TRBJ1-2	CASSLADIYGYTF	TGTGCCAGCAGCTTAGCTGATATCTATGGCTACACCTTC
NA	NA	TRBV7-2	TRBJ2-7	CASSFGGYYEQYF	TGTGCCAGCAGCTTCGGCGGGTACTACGAGCAGTACTTC
TRBD1	NA	TRBV30	TRBJ1-6	CAWSLGTESSPLHF	TGTGCCTGGAGCCTCGGGACAGAAAGTTCACCCCTCCACTTT